This T cell receptor (beta chain) was profiled in a study of blood T cell repertoires in COVID-19. Across the whole study: Sites in the United States, Italy and Spain provided acute and convalescent COVID-19 samples.

From germline, CDR1 is MNHEY and CDR2 SVGAGI. The CDR3 covers 14 residues. With 2 bases removed from V and 2 bases from J, the gap between germline ends came to 9 bases. This table comes from immunoSEQ multiplex PCR, and its TCRdb copy is limited to in-frame clones, with some not included. This table holds fewer than 60,000 clones, about nine tenths found once. This TCR was sampled from a human donor with acute or convalescent COVID-19. The donor label of this sample is uncertain. The sequencing input was peripheral blood. This chain uses TRBV6-5 with TRBJ1-1; D is uncertain. The CDR3 sequence is CASSYGILNTEAFF. The CDR3 nucleotides read TGTGCCAGCAGTTACGGTATTCTAAACACTGAAGCTTTCTTT.